This T cell receptor beta chain stems from a study of high-grade serous ovarian cancer treatment subgroups. Whole-study context: On average, roughly 14,000 reads and 7,000 to 8,500 unique TCR beta rearrangements were obtained per sample. Study-level findings and limits: Tumors within one patient showed repertoire similarity of 0.11 to 0.79. Only CDR3 was analyzed; CDR1 and CDR2 were not.

With respect to this clone: What it binds is not known.

The tumor samples were collected prior to definitive surgery or chemotherapy. The data were produced by immunoSEQ multiplex PCR, yet TCRdb's version contains in-frame clones alone and is incomplete. Of about 16,000 clones listed, under 85% are singletons. Unmatched junction bases numbered 6, after V lost 3 bases and J lost 4 bases. Germline values: CDR1 PRHDT, CDR2 FYEKMQ (reference sequence). The CDR3 runs 15 residues. The sample consisted of tumor tissue. The clonotype comes from a human donor with high-grade serous ovarian cancer. This rearrangement joins TRBV13 to TRBJ1-2; 9 nucleotides agree with TRBD1. For the CDR3, the DNA is TGTGCCAGCAGCTTGGGGACAGGGCAGGGCTATGGCTACACCTTC. Translation: CASSLGTGQGYGYTF.